This record covers a single TCR delta chain. Antigen unknown. Sequences come from RNA converted to cDNA by reverse transcription. Multiplex PCR used pooled V-gene forward primers and a constant-region reverse primer to amplify CDR3s. TCRdb fed the multiplex PCR reads to CATT. The profile shows some 73,000 delta-chain clones, approximately 37% of them singletons. The data belong to a study of Vδ1+ human thymocytes. General study findings and limits: Despite high sort purity, about 20% of thymic T cell receptor delta sequences were Vdelta2. In the thymus, TRG and TRD repertoires looked highly polyclonal with Gaussian CDR3 lengths.

The V segment lost 1 base and the J segment 3 bases; nucleotides outside the gene matches: 43. Germline-derived CDR1 and CDR2 are TSWWSYY and QGS. The CDR3 contains 29 residues. The TCR sequence derives from a boy less than two years old who had congenital heart surgery. The sequenced sample was Vdelta1+ gamma-delta thymocytes from the thymus. As for subset: FACS-sorted CD3+ TCRalphabeta- TCRVdelta1+ TCRVdelta2- thymocytes. The chain couples TRDV1 to TRDJ1, with 11 bases identical to TRDD3. Written as DNA, the CDR3 is TGTGCTCTTGGGGAACGGCCTAGACTGGGGGATAATGGAGTACAAAGTCGGTTGTTGGCTCCGAAAGGTTCCGATAAACTCATCTTT. Its protein is CALGERPRLGDNGVQSRLLAPKGSDKLIF.